A selection of T cell receptor beta chains follows, all from one sample in a study of control samples from healthy donors and cancer patients. TCRdb keeps only in-frame clones here, not all; method: immunoSEQ multiplex PCR. The profile covers fewer than 200,000 clones, with approximately 92% appearing a single time and more than 1.1% taken by the ten largest. Sequencing input: blood. These receptors originate from a man aged 18 to 30 in good health. Both conserved end residues are trimmed from each CDR3. D genes are given only for firm matches. Rows may omit the clone size; those that give it use once, few, many or a size class.

. | TRBJ2-2 | . | TRBV5-1 | 13 | ASSTLGGNTGELF
. | TRBJ1-1 | . | TRBV5-6 | 10 | ASSRYGTEAF
. | TRBJ2-3 | . | TRBV5-1 | 13 | ASSWGSPSTDTQY
. | TRBJ1-6 | . | TRBV5-8 | 10 | ASRKGKSPLH
. | TRBJ2-3 | . | TRBV5-1 | 13 | ASSSTGTAPDTQY
. | TRBJ1-2 | . | TRBV25-1 | 9 | ASSEIYGYT
. | TRBJ2-5 | . | TRBV5-4 | 11 | ASSLRGGETQY
. | TRBJ2-3 | . | TRBV4-1 | 12 | ASSPTASTDTQY
. | TRBJ1-1 | . | TRBV19 | 12 | ASKIQSMNTEAF
. | TRBJ1-1 | . | TRBV5-1 | 12 | ASSLDTGRTEAF
. | TRBJ2-5 | . | TRBV3-1/TRBV3-2 | 13 | ASSQEGSKQETQY
. | TRBJ2-3 | . | TRBV7-8 | 11 | ASSLISSQTQY
. | TRBJ2-2 | . | TRBV20-1 | 11 | SASLGLPGELF
few | TRBJ1-6 | . | TRBV10-1 | 11 | ASSDTRDSPLH
. | TRBJ1-5 | . | TRBV6-2/TRBV6-3 | 13 | ASSTGSASNQPQH
. | TRBJ1-2 | . | TRBV6-1 | 11 | ASSEGANYGYT
. | TRBJ1-2 | . | TRBV15 | 12 | ATSRPLAGYGYT
. | TRBJ2-1 | . | TRBV3-1/TRBV3-2 | 10 | ASSLADNEQF
. | TRBJ2-5 | . | TRBV6-5 | 13 | ASSYRGPSQETQY
. | TRBJ1-6 | TRBD1 | TRBV5-1 | 13 | ASSKGQTKDSPLH
once | TRBJ2-2 | . | TRBV7-2 | 15 | ASSPGPAQGRAGELF
. | TRBJ1-2 | TRBD1 | TRBV4-1 | 12 | ASSPGQGARGYT
. | TRBJ1-3 | TRBD1 | TRBV29-1 | 11 | SVTGTGGDTIY